A single sample is the source of the 13 T cell receptor beta chains below, sequenced in a study of siplizumab effects on memory and regulatory T cells. Assay used: immunoSEQ multiplex PCR; TCRdb lists only in-frame clones, some missing. The repertoire has approximately 68,000 clones, 91% of them found once; the top ten carry more than 25%. Sample: CD8+ T cells sorted from blood. The receptors stem from a human donor in good health.

This chain uses TRBV19 with TRBJ2-7, with 7 bases fitting TRBD2. Germline CDR1 LNHDA, CDR2 SQIVND (reference sequence). V was pared by 6 bases and J by 3 bases, with 11 bases of the junction left unmatched. This CDR3 spans 15 amino acids. The CDR3 is CASSAPYGRFYEQYF. Here the CDR3 DNA reads TGTGCCAGTAGCGCCCCATACGGGAGGTTCTACGAGCAGTACTTC.

The chain joins TRBV7-9 to TRBJ1-2; tentative D call: TRBD1 (5 bases). The germline CDR1 and CDR2 sequences are SEHNR and FQNEAQ (reference sequence). V was pared by 5 bases and J by 4 bases, with 20 bases between. The CDR3 has 16 residues. CDR3 in DNA: TGTGCCAGCAGCGTCCTAGAGACAGAGAAAAGCTATGGCTACACCTTC. Protein sequence: CASSVLETEKSYGYTF.

The V gene is TRBV19, the J gene TRBJ1-1; 7 bases are shared with TRBD1. V trimming: 8 bases; J trimming: 0 bases; junction bases outside the gene matches: 9. This CDR3 contains 15 residues. Germline CDR1 LNHDA, CDR2 SQIVND (reference sequence). CDR3 protein: CASAGQGDMNTEAFF. The DNA of the CDR3 is TGTGCCAGTGCCGGGCAGGGGGATATGAACACTGAAGCTTTCTTT.

The V and J genes are TRBV4-1 and TRBJ1-1; tentative D call: TRBD1 (6 bases). The V end lost 0 bases, the J end lost 3 bases, and 20 bases lay between the germline ends. CDR3 length: 18 residues. Germline assignment: CDR1 MGHRA and CDR2 YSYEKL. This CDR3 is CASSQEGVGGPGYTEAFF. CDR3 bases: TGCGCCAGCAGCCAAGAGGGCGTCGGGGGGCCAGGGTACACTGAAGCTTTCTTT.

This clone has more than one count but fewer than ten. DNA for the CDR3: TGTGCCAGCAGCTTTGATATTTCCGCGGGGGGCCCTTACAATGAGCAGTTCTTC. Its translation: CASSFDISAGGPYNEQFF. This chain joins TRBV7-9 and TRBJ2-1; 8 positions match TRBD2. Trimming cost V 3 bases and J 4 bases; bases outside gene matches: 14. Germline CDR1 reads SEHNR; CDR2 reads FQNEAQ (reference sequence). CDR3 length: 18 residues.

The chain couples TRBV27 to TRBJ1-5, with TRBD1 matching over 8 bases. The CDR3 runs 14 residues. The J segment lost 1 base and the V segment lost 8 bases, leaving 4 bases of the junction unmatched. Per the germline V gene, CDR1 is MNHEY and CDR2 is SMNVEV (reference sequence). The DNA of the CDR3 is TGTGCCAGCGGTCACAGGGGGAGCAATCAGCCCCAGCATTTT. Translating gives CASGHRGSNQPQHF.

As for this clone: The same CDR3 is also encoded by other DNA sequences in this sample. The chain recombines TRBV30 with TRBJ1-3; D is undetermined. The ends were cut back, 5 bases at V and 1 base at J, with 9 bases in the middle. Germline V gene data show CDR1 as GTSNPN and CDR2 as SVGIG (reference sequence). This CDR3 is built from 13 residues. The CDR3 loop reads CAWGSGSGNTIYF. As DNA, the CDR3 is TGTGCCTGGGGATCAGGATCTGGAAACACCATATATTTT. Full variable domain (missing parts from reference TRBV30 and TRBJ1-3): SQTIHQWPATLVQPVGSPLSLECTVEGTSNPNLYWYRQAAGRGLQLLFYSVGIGQISSEVPQNLSASRPQDRQFILSSKKLLLSDSGFYLCAWGSGSGNTIYFGEGSWLTVV.

V and J are TRBV5-4 and TRBJ2-7, with a tentative D call TRBD1 (6 bases). Germline V gene data show CDR1 as SGHNT and CDR2 as YYREEE (reference sequence). The CDR3 totals 14 residues. Trimming stripped 1 base from V and 3 bases from J, with 11 bases between. The CDR3 is CASSLRTANYEQYF. The CDR3 DNA reads as TGTGCCAGCAGCTTGCGGACAGCAAACTACGAGCAGTACTTC.

CDR3 loop: CASSQDRGRANVLTF. DNA of the CDR3: TGCGCCAGCAGCCAAGATCGAGGTAGGGCCAACGTCCTGACTTTC. The chain links TRBV4-1 to TRBJ2-6; D not certain. Germline assignment: CDR1 MGHRA and CDR2 YSYEKL. V was cut by 0 bases and J by 5 bases, with 8 bases left in between. The CDR3 covers 15 residues.

For this clone: This specimen includes other DNA sequences encoding the same CDR3. This chain connects TRBV11-2 to TRBJ2-7; 8 bases align to TRBD1. The CDR3 totals 14 residues. V shed 1 base and J 2 bases; nucleotides not matched to a gene: 1. CDR1 and CDR2 from the germline V gene are SGHAT and FQNNGV. The CDR3 protein is CASSLGTGTYEQYF. DNA of the CDR3: TGTGCCAGCAGCTTAGGGACAGGGACCTACGAGCAGTACTTC.

The genes are TRBV6-6 and TRBJ1-4, with 7 bases that match TRBD1. After removal of 7 bases from V and 7 bases from J, the junction contained 15 bases not matched to a gene. The V gene's germline CDR1 is MNHNY and CDR2 SVGAGI (reference sequence). This CDR3 spans 16 amino acids. The CDR3 sequence: CASISRGGTNGEKLFF. The CDR3 DNA sequence: TGTGCCAGCATCTCCAGGGGGGGAACCAACGGTGAAAAACTGTTTTTT.

The V call is TRBV19, the J call TRBJ1-4, with a tentative D call TRBD1 (5 bases). CDR1 is LNHDA and CDR2 is SQIVND in the germline V gene (reference sequence). This CDR3 is 17 amino acids long. V dropped 8 bases and J dropped 0 bases, with 19 bases sitting between them. The CDR3 spells CASGRTGLVATNEKLFF. The CDR3 DNA is TGTGCCAGTGGTAGGACGGGACTTGTTGCAACTAATGAAAAACTGTTTTTT.

The chain carries TRBV28 and TRBJ1-4; D is ambiguous. CDR3 size: 17 residues. CDR1 is MDHEN and CDR2 is SYDVKM in the germline V gene. Trimming stripped 2 bases from V and 0 bases from J, with 13 bases between. In DNA, the CDR3 is TGTGCCAGCAGTTTAATTTGGGATGGGGCAACTAATGAAAAACTGTTTTTT. Encoded protein: CASSLIWDGATNEKLFF.